The rows below give T cell receptor beta chains drawn from one sample of a study of blood T cell repertoires in COVID-19. Profiling relied on immunoSEQ multiplex PCR, and the TCRdb table lists in-frame clones only, not all of them. The table shows fewer than 250,000 clones, with 80% to 95% occurring only once. Source material: peripheral blood. The receptors were gathered from a man aged 25-40 years with COVID-19, enrolled during active disease. CDR3s include the opening cysteine and the closing phenylalanine or tryptophan. The order of the fields is J gene, V gene, D gene, CDR3 protein. A D gene is named only where the DNA matches it firmly.

j_call: TRBJ1-2; v_call: TRBV19; d_call: .; cdr3_aa: CASSVYPLQRNYGYTF
j_call: TRBJ2-1; v_call: TRBV7-9; d_call: TRBD1; cdr3_aa: CASSIGGTGGKVNEQFF
j_call: TRBJ1-1; v_call: TRBV5-4; d_call: .; cdr3_aa: CASTPGVLGTEAFF
j_call: TRBJ1-1; v_call: TRBV7-3; d_call: TRBD1; cdr3_aa: CASSLTGGDTEAFF
j_call: TRBJ2-5; v_call: TRBV7-7; d_call: TRBD1; cdr3_aa: CASSTGQGEETQYF
j_call: TRBJ1-2; v_call: TRBV3-1/TRBV3-2; d_call: .; cdr3_aa: CASSQDSVGGVGYTF
j_call: TRBJ1-6; v_call: TRBV5-4; d_call: TRBD1; cdr3_aa: CASSLPLPGTGFNSPLHF
j_call: TRBJ2-6; v_call: TRBV3-1/TRBV3-2; d_call: .; cdr3_aa: CASSQDGHRWGANVLTF
j_call: TRBJ1-1; v_call: TRBV6-5; d_call: .; cdr3_aa: CASSLAENTEAFF
j_call: TRBJ1-1; v_call: TRBV19; d_call: TRBD1; cdr3_aa: CASTDRGKEAFF
j_call: TRBJ2-6; v_call: TRBV10-1; d_call: TRBD1; cdr3_aa: CASSGTGGPGANVLTF
j_call: TRBJ1-5; v_call: TRBV5-1; d_call: TRBD1; cdr3_aa: CASSLTPGTGGIQPQHF
j_call: TRBJ2-1; v_call: TRBV9; d_call: TRBD2; cdr3_aa: CASSRLAGVQYNEQFF
j_call: TRBJ2-1; v_call: TRBV11-3; d_call: .; cdr3_aa: CASSSRYSAYNEQFF